This T cell receptor (beta chain) was found in a study of T cell changes during pregnancy in multiple sclerosis. Assay used: immunoSEQ multiplex PCR; TCRdb lists only in-frame clones, some missing. The top ten hold roughly 6.2% of the sample, which has about 120,000 clones, 85% to 95% seen once. Trimming shortened V by 6 bases and J by 5 bases, and 19 bases separated the two germline ends. Per the germline V gene, CDR1 is SNHLY and CDR2 is FYNNEI. CDR3 size: 16 residues. The TCR originated in a female donor with multiple sclerosis, enrolled in a pregnancy study. Source: peripheral blood, taken before pregnancy. The chain employs TRBV2 and TRBJ1-4, with a weak D call TRBD1 (5 bases). The CDR3 region is CASSHPGGNRNEKLFF. CDR3 coding DNA: TGTGCCAGCAGCCACCCGGGGGGAAATCGGAATGAAAAACTGTTTTTT.